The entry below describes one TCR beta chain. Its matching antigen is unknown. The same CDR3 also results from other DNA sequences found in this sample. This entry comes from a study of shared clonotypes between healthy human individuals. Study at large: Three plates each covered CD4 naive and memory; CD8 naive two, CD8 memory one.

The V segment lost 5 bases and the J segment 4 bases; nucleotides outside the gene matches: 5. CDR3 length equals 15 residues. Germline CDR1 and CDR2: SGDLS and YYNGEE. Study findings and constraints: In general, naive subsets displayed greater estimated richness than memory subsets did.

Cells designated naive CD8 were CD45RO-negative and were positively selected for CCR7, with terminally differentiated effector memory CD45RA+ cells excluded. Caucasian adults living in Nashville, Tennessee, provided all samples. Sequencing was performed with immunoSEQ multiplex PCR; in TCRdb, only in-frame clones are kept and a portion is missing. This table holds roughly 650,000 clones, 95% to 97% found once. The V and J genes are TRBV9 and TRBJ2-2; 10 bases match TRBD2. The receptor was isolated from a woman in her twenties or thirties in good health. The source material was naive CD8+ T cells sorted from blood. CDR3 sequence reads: CASSPSGGGTGELFF. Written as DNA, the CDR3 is TGTGCCAGCAGTCCTAGCGGGGGTGGCACCGGGGAGCTGTTTTTT.